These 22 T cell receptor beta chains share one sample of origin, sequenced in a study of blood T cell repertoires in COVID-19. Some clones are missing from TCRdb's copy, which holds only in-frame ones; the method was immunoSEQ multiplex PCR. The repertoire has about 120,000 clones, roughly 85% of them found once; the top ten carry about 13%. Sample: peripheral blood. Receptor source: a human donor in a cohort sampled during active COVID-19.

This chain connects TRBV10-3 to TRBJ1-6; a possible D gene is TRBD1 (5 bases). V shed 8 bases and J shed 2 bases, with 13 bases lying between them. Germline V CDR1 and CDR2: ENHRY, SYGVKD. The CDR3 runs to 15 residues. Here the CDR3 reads CAIGRGEPYNSPLHF. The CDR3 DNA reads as TGTGCCATCGGGAGGGGTGAACCCTATAATTCACCCCTCCACTTT.

This CDR3 is CSVEPRDRAPNEQFF. The CDR3 nucleotides are TGCAGCGTCGAACCTCGGGACAGGGCCCCCAATGAGCAGTTCTTC. V usage is TRBV29-1 and J usage is TRBJ2-1; 9 positions agree with TRBD1. V gave up 6 bases and J gave up 6 bases; unmatched junction bases: 12. Germline V CDR1 and CDR2: SQVTM, ANQGSEA. CDR3 length: 15 amino acids.

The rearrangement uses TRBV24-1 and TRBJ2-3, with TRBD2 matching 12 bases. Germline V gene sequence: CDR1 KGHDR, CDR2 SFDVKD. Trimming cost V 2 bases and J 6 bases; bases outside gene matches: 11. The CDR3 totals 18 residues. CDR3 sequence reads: CATSDSRTSGVYRDTQYF. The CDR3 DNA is TGTGCCACCAGTGATTCGAGGACTAGCGGGGTTTACCGGGATACGCAGTATTTT.

The CDR3 loop is CASSLVTGGSYEQYF. CDR3 sequence (DNA): TGCGCCAGCAGCTTGGTCACGGGGGGCTCCTACGAGCAGTACTTC. V and J are TRBV5-1 and TRBJ2-7; TRBD2 agrees at 7 bases. The V and J ends lost 0 bases and 0 bases, in that order; junction bases with no gene match: 3. Looked up from germline, CDR1 is SGHRS and CDR2 is YFSETQ. The CDR3 runs 15 residues.

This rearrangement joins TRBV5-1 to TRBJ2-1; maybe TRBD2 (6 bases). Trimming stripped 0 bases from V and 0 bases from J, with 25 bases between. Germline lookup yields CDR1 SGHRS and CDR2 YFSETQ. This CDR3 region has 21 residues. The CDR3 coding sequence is TGCGCCAGCAGCTTGGTCCCCCGTGTAAAGTGGGGGGAAAGCTCCTACAATGAGCAGTTCTTC. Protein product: CASSLVPRVKWGESSYNEQFF.

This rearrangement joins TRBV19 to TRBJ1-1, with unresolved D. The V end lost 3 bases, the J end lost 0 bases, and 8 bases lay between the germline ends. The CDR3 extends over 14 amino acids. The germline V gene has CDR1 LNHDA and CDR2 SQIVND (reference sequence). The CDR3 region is CASSMGRMNTEAFF. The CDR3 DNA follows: TGTGCCAGTAGTATGGGGAGGATGAACACTGAAGCTTTCTTT.

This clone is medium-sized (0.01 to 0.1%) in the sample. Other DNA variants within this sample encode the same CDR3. DNA for the CDR3: TGCGCCAGCAGCCAAGATAGCGGGGGGGCGGGGAATGAGCAGTTCTTC. Protein product: CASSQDSGGAGNEQFF. The V gene is TRBV4-3, the J gene TRBJ2-1; TRBD2 aligns across 11 bases. Germline loops: CDR1 LGHNA, CDR2 YSLEER. Trimming at V came to 0 bases and at J to 7 bases, leaving 5 bases not matched to a gene. The CDR3 totals 16 residues.

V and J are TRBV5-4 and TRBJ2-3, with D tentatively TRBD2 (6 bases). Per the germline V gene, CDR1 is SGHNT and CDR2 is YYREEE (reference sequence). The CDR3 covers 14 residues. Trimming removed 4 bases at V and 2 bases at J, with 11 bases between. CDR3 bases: TGTGCCAGCAGCCCGGGACTTTTCACAGATACGCAGTATTTT. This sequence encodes CASSPGLFTDTQYF.

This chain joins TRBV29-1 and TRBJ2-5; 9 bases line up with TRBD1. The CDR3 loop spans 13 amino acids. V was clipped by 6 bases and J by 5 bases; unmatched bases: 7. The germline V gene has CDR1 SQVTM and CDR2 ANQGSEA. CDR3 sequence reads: CSVAYRGPETQYF. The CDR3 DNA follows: TGCAGCGTGGCCTACAGGGGGCCGGAGACCCAGTACTTC. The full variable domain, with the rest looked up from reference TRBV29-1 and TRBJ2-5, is SAVISQKPSRDICQRGTSLTIQCQVDSQVTMMFWYRQQPGQSLTLIATANQGSEATYESGFVIDKFPISRPNLTFSTLTVSNMSPEDSSIYLCSVAYRGPETQYFGPGTRLLVL.

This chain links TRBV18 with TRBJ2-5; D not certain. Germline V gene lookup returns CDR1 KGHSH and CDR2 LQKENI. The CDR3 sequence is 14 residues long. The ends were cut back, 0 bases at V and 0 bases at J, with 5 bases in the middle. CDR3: CASSPPEYQETQYF. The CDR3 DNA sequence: TGTGCCAGCTCACCACCGGAGTACCAAGAGACCCAGTACTTC.

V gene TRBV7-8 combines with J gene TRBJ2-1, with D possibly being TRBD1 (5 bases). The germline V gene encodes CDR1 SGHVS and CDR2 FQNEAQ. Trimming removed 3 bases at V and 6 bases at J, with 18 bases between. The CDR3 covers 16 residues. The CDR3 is CASSLTASSYLNEQFF. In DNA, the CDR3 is TGTGCCAGCAGCTTGACAGCTTCAAGTTACCTCAATGAGCAGTTCTTC.

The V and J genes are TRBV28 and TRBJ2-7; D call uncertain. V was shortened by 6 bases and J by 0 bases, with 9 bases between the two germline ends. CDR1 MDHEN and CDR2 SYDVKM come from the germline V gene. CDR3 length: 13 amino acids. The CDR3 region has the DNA TGTGCCAGCAGCCCCCCGGTCTCCTACGAGCAGTACTTC. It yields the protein CASSPPVSYEQYF. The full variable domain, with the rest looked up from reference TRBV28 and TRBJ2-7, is DVKVTQSSRYLVKRTGEKVFLECVQDMDHENMFWYRQDPGLGLRLIYFSYDVKMKEKGDIPEGYSVSREKKERFSLILESASTNQTSMYLCASSPPVSYEQYFGPGTRLTVT.

CDR3 nucleotide sequence: TGTGCCAGCAGCCGATGGGGTGCAGCGGGGGGGCCGAGCACAGATACGCAGTATTTT. This gives the protein CASSRWGAAGGPSTDTQYF. V usage is TRBV4-2 and J usage is TRBJ2-3; 10 bases are a match to TRBD2. There are 19 residues in the CDR3. V dropped 4 bases and J dropped 0; count of bases not matched to a gene: 13. Germline V gives CDR1 LGHNA, CDR2 YNFKEQ.

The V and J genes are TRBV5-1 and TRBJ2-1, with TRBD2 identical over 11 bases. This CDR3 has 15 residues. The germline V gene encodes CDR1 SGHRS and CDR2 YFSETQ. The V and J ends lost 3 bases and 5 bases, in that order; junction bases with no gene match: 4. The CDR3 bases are TGCGCCAGCAGCTCACTAGCGGGGGTTGACAATGAGCAGTTCTTC. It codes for CASSSLAGVDNEQFF.

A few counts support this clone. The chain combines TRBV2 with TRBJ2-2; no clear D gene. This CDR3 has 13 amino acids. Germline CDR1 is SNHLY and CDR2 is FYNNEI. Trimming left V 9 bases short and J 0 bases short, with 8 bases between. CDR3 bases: TGTGCCAGTAGCCGATCGAACACCGGGGAGCTGTTTTTT. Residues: CASSRSNTGELFF. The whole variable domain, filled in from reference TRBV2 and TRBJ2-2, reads EPEVTQTPSHQVTQMGQEVILRCVPISNHLYFYWYRQILGQKVEFLVSFYNNEISEKSEIFDDQFSVERPDGSNFTLKIRSTKLEDSAMYFCASSRSNTGELFFGEGSRLTVL.

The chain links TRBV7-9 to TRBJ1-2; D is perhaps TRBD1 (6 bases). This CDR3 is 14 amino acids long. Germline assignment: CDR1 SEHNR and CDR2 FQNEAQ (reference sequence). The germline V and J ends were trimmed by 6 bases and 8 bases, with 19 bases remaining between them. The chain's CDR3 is CASSPARGASGYTF. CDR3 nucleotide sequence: TGTGCCAGCAGTCCTGCTCGGGGGGCGAGCGGCTACACCTTC.

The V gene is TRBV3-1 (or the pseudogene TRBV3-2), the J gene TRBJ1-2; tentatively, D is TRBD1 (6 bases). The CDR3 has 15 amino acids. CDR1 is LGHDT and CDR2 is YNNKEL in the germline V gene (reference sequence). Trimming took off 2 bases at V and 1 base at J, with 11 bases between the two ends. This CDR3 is CASSQSQGLNYGYTF. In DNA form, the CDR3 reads TGTGCCAGCAGCCAATCACAGGGTCTTAACTATGGCTACACCTTC.

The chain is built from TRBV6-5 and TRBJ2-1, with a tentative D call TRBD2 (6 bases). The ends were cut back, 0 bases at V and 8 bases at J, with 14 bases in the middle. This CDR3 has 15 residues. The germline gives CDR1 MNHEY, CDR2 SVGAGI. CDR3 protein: CASSYSGAGLDEQFF. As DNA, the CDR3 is TGTGCCAGCAGTTACTCCGGTGCGGGGCTGGATGAGCAGTTCTTC.

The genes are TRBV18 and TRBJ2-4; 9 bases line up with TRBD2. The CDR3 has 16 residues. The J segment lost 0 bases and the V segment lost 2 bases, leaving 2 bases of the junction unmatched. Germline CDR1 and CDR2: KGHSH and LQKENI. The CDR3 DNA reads TGTGCCAGCTCACCAGCGGGAGGGGGAGCCAAAAACATTCAGTACTTC. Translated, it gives CASSPAGGGAKNIQYF.

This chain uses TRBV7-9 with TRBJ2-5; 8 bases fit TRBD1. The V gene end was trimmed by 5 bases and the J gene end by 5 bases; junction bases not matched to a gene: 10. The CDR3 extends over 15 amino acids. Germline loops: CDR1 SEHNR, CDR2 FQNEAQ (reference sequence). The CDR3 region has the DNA TGTGCCAGCAGCCGATTCCAGGGGGCAGGGGAGACCCAGTACTTC. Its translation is CASSRFQGAGETQYF.

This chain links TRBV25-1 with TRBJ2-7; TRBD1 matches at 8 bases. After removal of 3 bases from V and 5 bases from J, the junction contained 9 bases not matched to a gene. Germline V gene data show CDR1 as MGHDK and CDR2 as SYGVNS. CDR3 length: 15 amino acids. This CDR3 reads CASSDLGQGLDEQYF. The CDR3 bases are TGTGCCAGCAGTGATCTCGGACAGGGTCTAGACGAGCAGTACTTC.

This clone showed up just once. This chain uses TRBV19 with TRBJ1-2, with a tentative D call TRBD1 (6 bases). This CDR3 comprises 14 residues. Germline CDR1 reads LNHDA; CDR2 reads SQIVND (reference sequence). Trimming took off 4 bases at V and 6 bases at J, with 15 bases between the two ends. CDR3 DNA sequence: TGTGCCAGTAGTACCTCCGGGGGGCAGAATGGCTACACCTTC. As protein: CASSTSGGQNGYTF. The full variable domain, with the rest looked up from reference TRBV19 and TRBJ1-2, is DGGITQSPKYLFRKEGQNVTLSCEQNLNHDAMYWYRQDPGQGLRLIYYSQIVNDFQKGDIAEGYSVSREKKESFPLTVTSAQKNPTAFYLCASSTSGGQNGYTFGSGTRLTVV.